Listed below are T cell receptor beta chains from one sample, sequenced in a study of long-term antiretroviral therapy in people with HIV. Only in-frame clones appear in the TCRdb table, and some are missing; sequencing was by immunoSEQ multiplex PCR. The sample holds fewer than 40,000 clones; 75% to 90% are singletons and the top ten take 5.8%. The sequencing here drew on unsorted PBMCs, taken 3.4 years after starting antiretroviral therapy. The receptors come from a man aged 25 to 45 with HIV. Each CDR3 is given with its conserved first and last residue. The order of the fields is CDR3 DNA, CDR3 protein, CDR3 length, J gene, D gene, V gene, clone size. D genes are given only for firm matches. Some rows mark clone size as missing; the rest say once, few, many or name a class of expanded clone.

TGTGCCAGCAGCCAGAGTGGGGCCCAGCAGTACTTC,CASSQSGAQQYF,12,TRBJ2-7,.,TRBV14,.
TGCGCCAGCAGCTCCGGGACAGGGATCGGGACCCAGTACTTC,CASSSGTGIGTQYF,14,TRBJ2-5,TRBD1,TRBV5-1,once
TGTGCCAGTAGTATGTGGGACGGCGGGGAGCTGTTTTTT,CASSMWDGGELFF,13,TRBJ2-2,.,TRBV19,.
TGTGCCAGCAGCTTTACGATAGGGCAGCCCTACAATGAGCAGTTCTTC,CASSFTIGQPYNEQFF,16,TRBJ2-1,.,TRBV7-6,.
TGCGCCAGCAGTCAATCCGCTCCGTCGGGGGGTTCGGGACCTGCCTACGAGCAGTACTTC,CASSQSAPSGGSGPAYEQYF,20,TRBJ2-7,TRBD2,TRBV23-1,.
TGTGCCAGCGAGACAGGGCGTAACTATGGCTACACCTTC,CASETGRNYGYTF,13,TRBJ1-2,TRBD1,TRBV28,.
.,CASSTYFGGGTNEQYF,16,TRBJ2-7,.,TRBV21-1,.
TGTGCCAGCAGCTTGAGCGCAGGACCGGATTGGGGACAGCCCCAGCATTTT,CASSLSAGPDWGQPQHF,17,TRBJ1-5,.,TRBV7-9,.
TGCGCCAGCAGCTTCCAACAGGGGGCCAACACCGGGGAGCTGTTTTTT,CASSFQQGANTGELFF,16,TRBJ2-2,TRBD1,TRBV5-1,.
TGTGCCAGCAGTGACTCCCCCCGGGCTACGCAGTATTTT,CASSDSPRATQYF,13,TRBJ2-3,.,TRBV6-4,.
TGCGCCAGCAGCTTGTCAGGGCCCACCTACGAGCAGTACTTC,CASSLSGPTYEQYF,14,TRBJ2-7,.,TRBV5-1,.